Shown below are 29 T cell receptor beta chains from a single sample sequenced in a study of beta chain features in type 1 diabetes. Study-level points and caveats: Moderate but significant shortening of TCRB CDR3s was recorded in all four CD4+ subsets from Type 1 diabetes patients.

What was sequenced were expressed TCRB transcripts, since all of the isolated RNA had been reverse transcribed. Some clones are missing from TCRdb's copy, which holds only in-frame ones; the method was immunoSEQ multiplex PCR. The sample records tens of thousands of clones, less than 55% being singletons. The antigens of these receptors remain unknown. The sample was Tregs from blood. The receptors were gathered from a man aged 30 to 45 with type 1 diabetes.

The CDR3 DNA follows: TGCGCCAGCAGCTTGGGACAGTCATTCTATGGCTACACCTTC. This encodes CASSLGQSFYGYTF. V gene TRBV5-1 combines with J gene TRBJ1-2, with a possible D match to TRBD1 (5 bases). This CDR3 spans 14 amino acids. Germline values: CDR1 SGHRS, CDR2 YFSETQ. Trimming removed 0 bases at V and 4 bases at J, with 10 bases between.

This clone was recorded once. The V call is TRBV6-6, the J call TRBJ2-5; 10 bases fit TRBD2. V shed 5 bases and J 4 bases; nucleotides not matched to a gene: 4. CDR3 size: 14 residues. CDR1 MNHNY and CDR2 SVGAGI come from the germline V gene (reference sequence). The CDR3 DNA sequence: TGTGCCAGCAGTCCACGGACTAGCGGAGAGACCCAGTACTTC. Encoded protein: CASSPRTSGETQYF.

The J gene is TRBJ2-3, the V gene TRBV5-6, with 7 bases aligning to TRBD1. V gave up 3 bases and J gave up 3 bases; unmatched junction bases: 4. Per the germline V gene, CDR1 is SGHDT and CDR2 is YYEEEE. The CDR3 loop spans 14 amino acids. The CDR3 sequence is CASSSGQATDTQYF. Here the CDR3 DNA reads TGTGCCAGCAGCTCAGGACAGGCTACAGATACGCAGTATTTT.

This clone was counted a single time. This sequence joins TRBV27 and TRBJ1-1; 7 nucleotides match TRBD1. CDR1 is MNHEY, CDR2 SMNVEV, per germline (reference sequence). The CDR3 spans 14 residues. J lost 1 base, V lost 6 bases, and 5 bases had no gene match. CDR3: CASRRTGANTEAFF. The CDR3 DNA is TGTGCCAGCAGGCGGACAGGAGCGAACACTGAAGCTTTCTTT.

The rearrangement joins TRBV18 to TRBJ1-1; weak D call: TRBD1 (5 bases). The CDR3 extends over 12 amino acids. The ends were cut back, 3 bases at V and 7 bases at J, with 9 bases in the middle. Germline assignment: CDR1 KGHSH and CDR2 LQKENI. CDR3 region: CASSPQGLEAFF. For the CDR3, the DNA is TGTGCCAGCTCACCGCAGGGCCTTGAAGCTTTCTTT. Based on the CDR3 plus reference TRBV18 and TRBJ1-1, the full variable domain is NAGVMQNPRHLVRRRGQEARLRCSPMKGHSHVYWYRQLPEEGLKFMVYLQKENIIDESGMPKERFSAEFPKEGPSILRIQQVVRGDSAAYFCASSPQGLEAFFGQGTRLTVV.

In DNA, the CDR3 is TGTGCCAGTAGTTTCCCCAGGGGGATGAACACTGAAGCTTTCTTT. This sequence encodes CASSFPRGMNTEAFF. This chain uses TRBV19 with TRBJ1-1; 7 bases agree with TRBD1. Germline values: CDR1 LNHDA, CDR2 SQIVND (reference sequence). CDR3 length: 15 amino acids. With 5 bases clipped from V and 0 bases from J, the junction kept 6 bases outside the gene matches.

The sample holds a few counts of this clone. Here the CDR3 reads CASSQETGFRQPQHF. CDR3 DNA: TGTGCCAGCAGCCAAGAGACAGGGTTCCGCCAGCCCCAGCATTTT. This rearrangement joins TRBV5-4 to TRBJ1-5; 7 bases are a match to TRBD1. The CDR3 has 15 amino acids. Germline V gives CDR1 SGHNT, CDR2 YYREEE (reference sequence). J lost 7 bases, V lost 4 bases, and 11 bases had no gene match.

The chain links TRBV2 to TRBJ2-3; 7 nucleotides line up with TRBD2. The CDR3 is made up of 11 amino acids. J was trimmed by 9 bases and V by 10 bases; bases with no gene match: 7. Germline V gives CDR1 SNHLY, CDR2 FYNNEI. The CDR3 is CATTREATQYF. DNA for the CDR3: TGTGCCACGACCCGGGAGGCGACGCAGTATTTT.

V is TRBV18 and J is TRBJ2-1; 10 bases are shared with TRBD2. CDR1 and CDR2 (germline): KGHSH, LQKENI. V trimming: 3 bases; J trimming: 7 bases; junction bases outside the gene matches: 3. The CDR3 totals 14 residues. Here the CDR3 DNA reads TGTGCCAGCTCACCGACTAGCGGGTCAAATGAGCAGTTCTTC. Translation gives CASSPTSGSNEQFF.

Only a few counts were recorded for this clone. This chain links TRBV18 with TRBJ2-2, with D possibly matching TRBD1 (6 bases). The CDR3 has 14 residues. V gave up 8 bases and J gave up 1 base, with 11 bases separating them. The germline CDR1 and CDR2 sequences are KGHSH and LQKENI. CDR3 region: CASPKGQNTGELFF. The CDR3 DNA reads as TGTGCCAGCCCTAAGGGACAGAACACCGGGGAGCTGTTTTTT. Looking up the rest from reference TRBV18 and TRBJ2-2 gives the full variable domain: NAGVMQNPRHLVRRRGQEARLRCSPMKGHSHVYWYRQLPEEGLKFMVYLQKENIIDESGMPKERFSAEFPKEGPSILRIQQVVRGDSAAYFCASPKGQNTGELFFGEGSRLTVL.

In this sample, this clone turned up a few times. CDR3 bases: TGCAGCGTTGAAGATCGGGGTTCAGGCTCCTACAATGAGCAGTTCTTC. Residues: CSVEDRGSGSYNEQFF. The chain employs TRBV29-1 and TRBJ2-1; possibly TRBD2 for D (5 bases). Deletions cut 0 bases from V and 0 bases from J, with 12 bases between. CDR1 SQVTM and CDR2 ANQGSEA come from the germline V gene. This CDR3 spans 16 amino acids.

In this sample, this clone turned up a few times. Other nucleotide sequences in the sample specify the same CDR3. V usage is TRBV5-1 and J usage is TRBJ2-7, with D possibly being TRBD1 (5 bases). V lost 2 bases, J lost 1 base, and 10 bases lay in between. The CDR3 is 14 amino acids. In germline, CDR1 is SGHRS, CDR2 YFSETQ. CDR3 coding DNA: TGCGCCAGCAGCTTACAGGCCCTTTCCTACGAGCAGTACTTC. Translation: CASSLQALSYEQYF.

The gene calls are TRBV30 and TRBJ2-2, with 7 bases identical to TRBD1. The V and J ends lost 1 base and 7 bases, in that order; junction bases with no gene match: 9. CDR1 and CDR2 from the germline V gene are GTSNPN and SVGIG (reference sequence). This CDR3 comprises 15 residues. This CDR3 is CAWSGGQSSVGELFF. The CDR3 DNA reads TGTGCCTGGAGTGGGGGACAGTCATCGGTCGGGGAGCTGTTTTTT.

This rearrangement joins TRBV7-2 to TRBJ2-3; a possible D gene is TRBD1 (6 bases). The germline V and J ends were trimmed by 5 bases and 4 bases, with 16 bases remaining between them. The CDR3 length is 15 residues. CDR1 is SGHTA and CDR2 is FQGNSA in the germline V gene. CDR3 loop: CASSPGDRRADTQYF. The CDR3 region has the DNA TGTGCCAGCAGCCCAGGGGACCGCCGCGCAGATACGCAGTATTTT.

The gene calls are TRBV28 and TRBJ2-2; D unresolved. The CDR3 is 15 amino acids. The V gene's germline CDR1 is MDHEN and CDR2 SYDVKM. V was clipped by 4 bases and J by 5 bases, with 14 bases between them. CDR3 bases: TGTGCCAGCAGTTCATGGATGTCGAGAACCGGGGAGCTGTTTTTT. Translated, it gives CASSSWMSRTGELFF.

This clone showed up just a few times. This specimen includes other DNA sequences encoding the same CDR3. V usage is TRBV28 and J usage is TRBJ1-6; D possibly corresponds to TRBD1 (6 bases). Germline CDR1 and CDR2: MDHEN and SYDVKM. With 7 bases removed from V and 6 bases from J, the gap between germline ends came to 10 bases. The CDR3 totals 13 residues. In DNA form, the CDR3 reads TGTGCCAGCACCCGGACAGCTAATTCACCCCTCCACTTT. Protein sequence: CASTRTANSPLHF. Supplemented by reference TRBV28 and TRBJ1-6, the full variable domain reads DVKVTQSSRYLVKRTGEKVFLECVQDMDHENMFWYRQDPGLGLRLIYFSYDVKMKEKGDIPEGYSVSREKKERFSLILESASTNQTSMYLCASTRTANSPLHFGNGTRLTVT.

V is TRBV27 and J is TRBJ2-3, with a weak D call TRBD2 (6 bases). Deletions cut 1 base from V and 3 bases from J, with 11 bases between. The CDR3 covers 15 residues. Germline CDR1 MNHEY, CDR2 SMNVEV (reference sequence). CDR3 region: CASSLWASETDTQYF. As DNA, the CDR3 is TGTGCCAGCAGTTTATGGGCTAGCGAAACAGATACGCAGTATTTT.

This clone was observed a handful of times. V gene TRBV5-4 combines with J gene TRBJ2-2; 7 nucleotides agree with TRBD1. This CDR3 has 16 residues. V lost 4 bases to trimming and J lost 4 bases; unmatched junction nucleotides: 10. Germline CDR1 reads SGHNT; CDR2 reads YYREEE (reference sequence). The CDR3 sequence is CASSVYYRGVTGELFF. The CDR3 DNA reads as TGTGCCAGCAGCGTATATTACAGGGGTGTCACCGGGGAGCTGTTTTTT.

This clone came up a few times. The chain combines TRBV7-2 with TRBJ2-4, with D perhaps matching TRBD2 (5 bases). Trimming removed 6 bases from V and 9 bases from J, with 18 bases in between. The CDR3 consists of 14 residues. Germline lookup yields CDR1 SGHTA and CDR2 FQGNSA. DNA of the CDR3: TGTGCCAGCAGGAGCGGCCTCCAAAATGGCATTCAGTACTTC. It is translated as CASRSGLQNGIQYF. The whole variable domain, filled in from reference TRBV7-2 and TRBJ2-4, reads GAGVSQSPSNKVTEKGKDVELRCDPISGHTALYWYRQSLGQGLEFLIYFQGNSAPDKSGLPSDRFSAERTGGSVSTLTIQRTQQEDSAVYLCASRSGLQNGIQYFGAGTRLSVL.

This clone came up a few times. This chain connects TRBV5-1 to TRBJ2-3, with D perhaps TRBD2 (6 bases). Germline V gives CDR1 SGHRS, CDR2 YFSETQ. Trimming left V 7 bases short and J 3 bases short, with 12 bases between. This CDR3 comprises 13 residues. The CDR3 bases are TGCGCCAGCGCAGGACTACGTACAGATACGCAGTATTTT. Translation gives CASAGLRTDTQYF.

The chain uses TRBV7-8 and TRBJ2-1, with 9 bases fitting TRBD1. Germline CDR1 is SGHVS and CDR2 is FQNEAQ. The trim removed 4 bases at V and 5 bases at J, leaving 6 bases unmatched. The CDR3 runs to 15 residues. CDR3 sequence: CASSSTGGIDNEQFF. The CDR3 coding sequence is TGTGCCAGCAGCTCGACAGGGGGTATTGACAATGAGCAGTTCTTC.

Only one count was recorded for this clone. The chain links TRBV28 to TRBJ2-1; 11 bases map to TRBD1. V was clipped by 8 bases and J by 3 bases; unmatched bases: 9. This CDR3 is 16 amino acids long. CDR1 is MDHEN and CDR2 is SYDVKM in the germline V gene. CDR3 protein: CASRTPGTGGYNEQFF. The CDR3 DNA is TGTGCCAGCCGAACCCCCGGGACAGGGGGCTACAATGAGCAGTTCTTC. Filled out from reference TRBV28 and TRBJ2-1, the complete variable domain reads DVKVTQSSRYLVKRTGEKVFLECVQDMDHENMFWYRQDPGLGLRLIYFSYDVKMKEKGDIPEGYSVSREKKERFSLILESASTNQTSMYLCASRTPGTGGYNEQFFGPGTRLTVL.

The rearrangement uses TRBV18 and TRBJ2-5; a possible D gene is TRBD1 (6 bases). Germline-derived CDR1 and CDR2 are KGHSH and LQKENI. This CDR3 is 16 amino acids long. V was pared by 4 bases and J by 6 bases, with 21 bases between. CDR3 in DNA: TGTGCCAGCTCACTGGCAGGGGCCCGTGATATTAAGACCCAGTACTTC. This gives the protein CASSLAGARDIKTQYF.

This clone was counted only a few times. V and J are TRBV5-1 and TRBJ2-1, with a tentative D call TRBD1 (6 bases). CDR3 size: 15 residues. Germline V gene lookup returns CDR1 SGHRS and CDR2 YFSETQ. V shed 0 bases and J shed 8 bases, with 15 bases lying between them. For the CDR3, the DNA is TGCGCCAGCAGCTTGGGGCAGGGGTTCACGGATGAGCAGTTCTTC. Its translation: CASSLGQGFTDEQFF.

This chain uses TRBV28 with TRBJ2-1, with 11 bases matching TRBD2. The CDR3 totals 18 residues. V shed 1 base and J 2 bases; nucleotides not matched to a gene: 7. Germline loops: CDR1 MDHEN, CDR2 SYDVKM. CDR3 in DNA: TGTGCCAGCAGTTTATTTGGGGGGGGACTAGCGGCCTACAATGAGCAGTTCTTC. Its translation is CASSLFGGGLAAYNEQFF. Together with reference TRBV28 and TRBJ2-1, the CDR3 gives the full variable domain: DVKVTQSSRYLVKRTGEKVFLECVQDMDHENMFWYRQDPGLGLRLIYFSYDVKMKEKGDIPEGYSVSREKKERFSLILESASTNQTSMYLCASSLFGGGLAAYNEQFFGPGTRLTVL.

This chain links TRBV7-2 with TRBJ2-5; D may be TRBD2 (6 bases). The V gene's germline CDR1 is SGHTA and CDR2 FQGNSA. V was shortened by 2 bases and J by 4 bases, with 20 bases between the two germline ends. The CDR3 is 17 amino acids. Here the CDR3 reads CASSLFGSGVLGETQYF. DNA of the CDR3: TGTGCCAGCAGCTTATTTGGCTCGGGGGTGCTAGGAGAGACCCAGTACTTC.

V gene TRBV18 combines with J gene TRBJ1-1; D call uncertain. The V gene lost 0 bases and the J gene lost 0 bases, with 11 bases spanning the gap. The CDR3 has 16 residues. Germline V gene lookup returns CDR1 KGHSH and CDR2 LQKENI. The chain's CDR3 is CASSPPREDMNTEAFF. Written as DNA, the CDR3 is TGTGCCAGCTCACCACCCCGGGAAGACATGAACACTGAAGCTTTCTTT.

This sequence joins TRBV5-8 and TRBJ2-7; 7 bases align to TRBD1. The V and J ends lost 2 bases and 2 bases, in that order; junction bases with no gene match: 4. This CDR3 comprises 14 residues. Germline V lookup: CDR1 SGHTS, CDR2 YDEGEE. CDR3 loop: CASSFGTAAYEQYF. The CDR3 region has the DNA TGTGCCAGCAGCTTCGGGACAGCTGCCTACGAGCAGTACTTC.

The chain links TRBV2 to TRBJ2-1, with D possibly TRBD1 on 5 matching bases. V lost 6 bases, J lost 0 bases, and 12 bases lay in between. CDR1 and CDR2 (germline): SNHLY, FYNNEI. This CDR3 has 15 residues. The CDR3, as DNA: TGTGCCAGCAGCCGGTGGCAGGGCTCCTACAATGAGCAGTTCTTC. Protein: CASSRWQGSYNEQFF.